The rows below give T cell receptor beta chains drawn from one sample of a study of cytomegalovirus exposure and HLA in healthy donors. Profiling relied on immunoSEQ multiplex PCR, and the TCRdb table lists in-frame clones only, not all of them. The repertoire holds 200,000 to 250,000 clones, about 75% seen once, with 1.5% to 2% in the top ten. The sequenced sample was PBMCs. The receptor set was obtained from a man between 18 and 35 years old in good health and CMV-seronegative. Both conserved end residues are part of each CDR3. A D gene is named only where the DNA matches it firmly. Clone size, where shown, is once, few, many, or a class for clones that have expanded.

j_gene,v_gene,abundance,d_gene,CDR3nt,CDR3aa
TRBJ1-5,TRBV7-9,.,TRBD1,TGTTCCAGCAGCACCTCGACAGGGCCTAATCAGCCCCAGCATTTT,CSSSTSTGPNQPQHF
TRBJ2-7,TRBV13,.,.,TGTGCCAGCAGCTTAGGCGTCAGAGAGCAGTACTTC,CASSLGVREQYF
TRBJ1-6,TRBV5-4,.,.,TGTGCCAGCAGCTTGTATGGAGGGTACTATAATTCACCCCTCCACTTT,CASSLYGGYYNSPLHF
TRBJ2-7,TRBV4-2,few,TRBD2,TGTGCCAGCAGCTTCACAGCGGGAGGGCCTGGGGAGCAGTACTTC,CASSFTAGGPGEQYF
TRBJ2-1,TRBV6-6,.,.,TGTGCCAGCAGCCTAAAAAGTGACACCTACAATGAGCAGTTCTTC,CASSLKSDTYNEQFF
TRBJ2-2,TRBV28,once,.,TGTGCCAGCGGGCGTCTCGCGAACACCGGGGAGCTGTTTTTT,CASGRLANTGELFF
TRBJ1-5,TRBV2,.,TRBD1,TGTGCCAGCAGTGGGACAGGGGAACGTCAGCCCCAGCATTTT,CASSGTGERQPQHF
TRBJ1-2,TRBV2,.,.,TGTGCCAGCAGTGAAGGCCCCAGGGAAGTCTATGGCTACACCTTC,CASSEGPREVYGYTF
TRBJ1-6,TRBV5-1,.,.,TGCGCCAGCAGTGAGGGATCTGATTCACCCCTCCACTTT,CASSEGSDSPLHF
TRBJ2-2,TRBV30,.,.,TGTGCCTGGAGTGTGGCAGGGGGGTACACCGGGGAGCTGTTTTTT,CAWSVAGGYTGELFF
TRBJ1-1,TRBV29-1,.,.,TGCGGCGGGGGCAGGGGCACTGAAGCTTTCTTT,CGGGRGTEAFF
TRBJ1-1,TRBV7-9,.,.,TGTGCCAGCACCGTCAGAGGCGGCGATGGTGTGAACACTGAAGCTTTCTTT,CASTVRGGDGVNTEAFF
TRBJ2-1,TRBV6-5,.,.,TGTGCCAGCAGTTACGGGGCTGAGCAGTTCTTC,CASSYGAEQFF
TRBJ1-5,TRBV27,.,.,TGTGCCAGCAGCCGCTCAGGGAATACTCAGCCCCAGCATTTT,CASSRSGNTQPQHF
TRBJ2-7,TRBV7-9,.,.,TGTGCCAGCAGTGAGAGGGAGTTATCCTACGAGCAGTACTTC,CASSERELSYEQYF
TRBJ2-1,TRBV25-1,few,.,TGTGCCAGCAGTGCCCCAGTGGAGGGGGGGGATGATGAGCAGTTCTTC,CASSAPVEGGDDEQFF
TRBJ2-2,TRBV27,.,.,TGTGCCAGCAGTTTCTGGAACACCGGGGAGCTGTTTTTT,CASSFWNTGELFF
TRBJ2-5,TRBV5-1,.,TRBD2,TGCGCCAGCAGCACCGGACTAGCGGGGGGGTCAGAGACCCAGTACTTC,CASSTGLAGGSETQYF
TRBJ2-2,TRBV7-6,.,TRBD2,TGTGCCAGCAGCGAGCGGGGGGGCTTTTCCGGGGAGCTGTTTTTT,CASSERGGFSGELFF
TRBJ2-1,TRBV12-5,.,TRBD2,TGTGCTAGTGGTTTGGTATTCTTTCAGCGGGGGTACTACAATGAGCAGTTCTTC,CASGLVFFQRGYYNEQFF
TRBJ2-7,TRBV6-1,.,.,TGTGCCAGCAGTCCGACAGGAGCCTACGAGCAGTACTTC,CASSPTGAYEQYF
TRBJ2-7,TRBV7-9,few,.,TGTGCCAGCAGCTCCGACATTTTAGGCAACGAGCAGTACTTC,CASSSDILGNEQYF
TRBJ2-2,TRBV4-2,.,TRBD1,TGTGCCAGCAGCCGCGAGACGACAGGGTTTGCCGGGGAGCTGTTTTTT,CASSRETTGFAGELFF
TRBJ1-2,TRBV29-1,.,.,TGCAGCGTTGAAGATCGCGGACTTGCTAACTATGGCTACACCTTC,CSVEDRGLANYGYTF
TRBJ2-3,TRBV18,once,TRBD1,TGTGCCAGCTCACTCGACAGGGGACCAGATACGCAGTATTTT,CASSLDRGPDTQYF
TRBJ2-1,TRBV29-1,.,TRBD2,TGCAGCGTTGATCAACCTCTAGCGGGTCGGTCGAAGGGTGAGCAGTTCTTC,CSVDQPLAGRSKGEQFF
TRBJ2-7,TRBV11-2,.,TRBD2,TGTGCCAGCAGCCGGGGACTAGCGGGGGTCTTATACGAGCAGTACTTC,CASSRGLAGVLYEQYF
TRBJ1-3,TRBV5-4,.,TRBD1,TGTGCCAGCAGGGAGGGGACAGCTGCGGGAAACACCATATATTTT,CASREGTAAGNTIYF
TRBJ1-3,TRBV29-1,.,TRBD1,TGCAGCGTCGTACAGGGGGCGTCGGGTGGAAACACCATATATTTT,CSVVQGASGGNTIYF
TRBJ2-3,TRBV6-1,.,.,TGTGCCAGCAGTGGTGCAGGGAGCACAGATACGCAGTATTTT,CASSGAGSTDTQYF
TRBJ1-1,TRBV27,.,TRBD1,TGTGCCAGCAGTCCCCCAGGGGGTTGGGACACTGAAGCTTTCTTT,CASSPPGGWDTEAFF
TRBJ1-4,TRBV5-6,.,TRBD1,TGTGCCAGCAGCACCGACAGGGTTGGTGAAAAACTGTTTTTT,CASSTDRVGEKLFF
TRBJ1-2,TRBV6-1,.,TRBD1,TGTGCCAGCAGTCCGGGACAGGGCAACTATGGCTACACCTTC,CASSPGQGNYGYTF
TRBJ2-7,TRBV27,.,.,TGTGCCAGCAGTTCTTTGGCCCACACCCCCCAGAACTACGAGCAGTACTTC,CASSSLAHTPQNYEQYF
TRBJ2-1,TRBV10-3,.,TRBD1,TGTGCCATCAGTGAGTCGAATAACAGGGGGCACAATGAGCAGTTCTTC,CAISESNNRGHNEQFF
TRBJ2-5,TRBV5-1,.,.,TGCGCCAGCAGCCGGAGAGAACAGGGATGGGGAGGGGAGACCCAGTACTTC,CASSRREQGWGGETQYF
TRBJ1-6,TRBV5-1,.,.,TGCGCCAGCAGCTTGGACTCAGGGCAGAACACTTATAATTCACCCCTCCACTTT,CASSLDSGQNTYNSPLHF
TRBJ1-6,TRBV10-2,.,.,TGCGCCAGCAGACCCAACAGGGAAGGCGCTAATTCACCCCTCCACTTT,CASRPNREGANSPLHF
TRBJ2-6,TRBV6-6,.,.,TGTGCCAGTGCCCACAGGGCCTCTGGGGCCAACGTCCTGACTTTC,CASAHRASGANVLTF
TRBJ2-1,TRBV4-2,.,.,TGTGCCAGCAGCCCCCCTGAACTGGAGTCCGGTGAGCAGTTCTTC,CASSPPELESGEQFF
TRBJ2-5,TRBV11-3,.,TRBD2,TGTGCCAGCAGCAACAGGGAAGGGACTAGCGGGGGGGCTTGGGAGACCCAGTACTTC,CASSNREGTSGGAWETQYF
TRBJ2-3,TRBV7-3,.,.,TGTGCCAGCAGCTCTTTCGGGGGCACAGATACGCAGTATTTT,CASSSFGGTDTQYF